Presented here are 28 T cell receptor beta chains from one specimen sequenced in a study of blood T cell repertoires in COVID-19. Some clones are missing from TCRdb's copy, which holds only in-frame ones; the method was immunoSEQ multiplex PCR. The table shows 150,000 to 200,000 clones, with 65% to 80% occurring only once. What was sequenced was PBMCs or T cells enriched from blood (not recorded which). All receptors come from a woman between 45 and 65 years old with acute COVID-19.

This chain joins TRBV28 and TRBJ1-6; D ambiguous. Germline CDR1 and CDR2: MDHEN and SYDVKM. Trimming stripped 5 bases from V and 8 bases from J, with 16 bases between. The length of the CDR3 is 15 residues. The CDR3, as DNA: TGTGCCAGCAGTCCCCACAAGGACGGGGATTCACCCCTCCACTTT. Its protein is CASSPHKDGDSPLHF.

Only one count was recorded for this clone. The genes are TRBV19 and TRBJ2-3; 13 bases fit TRBD2. CDR3 length: 19 residues. After removal of 5 bases from V and 3 bases from J, the junction contained 14 bases not matched to a gene. Germline V gene sequence: CDR1 LNHDA, CDR2 SQIVND (reference sequence). Here the CDR3 DNA reads TGTGCCAGTAGTGTATCACTAGCGGGGGGGCCTATCCCGACAGATACGCAGTATTTT. Amino acid sequence: CASSVSLAGGPIPTDTQYF.

The rearrangement links TRBV7-2 to TRBJ2-5; 9 bases agree with TRBD2. With V trimmed by 0 bases and J by 4 bases, 6 bases remained unmatched. Germline-derived CDR1 and CDR2 are SGHTA and FQGNSA. The CDR3 runs to 16 residues. This CDR3 reads CASSLASRGGSETQYF. DNA of the CDR3: TGTGCCAGCAGCTTAGCGTCGCGGGGGGGCTCAGAGACCCAGTACTTC.

V usage is TRBV3-1 (or the pseudogene TRBV3-2) and J usage is TRBJ2-3, with 9 positions matching TRBD2. Germline loops: CDR1 LGHDT, CDR2 YNNKEL (reference sequence). V trimming: 3 bases; J trimming: 4 bases; junction bases outside the gene matches: 2. This CDR3 has 14 residues. DNA of the CDR3: TGTGCCAGCAGCCATCTAGCGGGGTCAGATACGCAGTATTTT. Amino acids: CASSHLAGSDTQYF.

The V call is TRBV7-2, the J call TRBJ1-2; TRBD1 matches 7 bases. This CDR3 comprises 15 residues. The germline gives CDR1 SGHTA, CDR2 FQGNSA. The V gene end was trimmed by 2 bases and the J gene end by 4 bases; junction bases not matched to a gene: 7. CDR3 nucleotides: TGTGCCAGCAGCTTAACCGGGACAGCCAGCTATGGCTACACCTTC. Residues: CASSLTGTASYGYTF.

The CDR3 sequence is CASSFTAGVEGNTIYF. CDR3 sequence (DNA): TGTGCCAGCAGCTTTACCGCAGGGGTGGAAGGAAACACCATATATTTT. The chain recombines TRBV7-8 with TRBJ1-3, with a tentative D call TRBD1 (6 bases). Germline V lookup: CDR1 SGHVS, CDR2 FQNEAQ. Trimming took off 3 bases at V and 4 bases at J, with 16 bases between the two ends. This CDR3 contains 16 residues. The variable domain in full, with the rest retrieved from reference TRBV7-8 and TRBJ1-3, is GAGVSQSPRYKVAKRGQDVALRCDPISGHVSLFWYQQALGQGPEFLTYFQNEAQLDKSGLPSDRFFAERPEGSVSTLKIQRTQQEDSAVYLCASSFTAGVEGNTIYFGEGSWLTVV.

V and J are TRBV3-1 (or the pseudogene TRBV3-2) and TRBJ1-4; 12 bases align to TRBD1. CDR3 length: 16 residues. Germline V gene data show CDR1 as LGHDT and CDR2 as YNNKEL (reference sequence). V was clipped by 0 bases and J by 10 bases; unmatched bases: 6. The chain's CDR3 is CASSQDSGTGGGKLFF. The CDR3 DNA sequence: TGTGCCAGCAGCCAAGACAGCGGGACAGGGGGCGGAAAACTGTTTTTT.

J is TRBJ1-4 and V is TRBV6-5; 7 bases agree with TRBD1. V was pared by 8 bases and J by 5 bases, with 11 bases of the junction left unmatched. The CDR3 covers 15 residues. Germline-derived CDR1 and CDR2 are MNHEY and SVGAGI. CDR3 in amino acids: CASLPRPGQNEKLFF. The CDR3 bases are TGTGCCAGCTTACCAAGACCGGGACAGAATGAAAAACTGTTTTTT.

This clone appeared a single time. The chain joins TRBV21-1 to TRBJ2-5; TRBD1 reflects the table's D call only, with no check against the DNA. TRBV21-1 is given as a pseudogene. The CDR3 runs to 15 residues. The CDR3 DNA is TGTGCCAGCAGCAAGCCCTCACAGTACCAAGAGACCCAGTACTTC. The encoded protein is CASSKPSQYQETQYF.

J is TRBJ2-3 and V is TRBV2; 7 positions match TRBD1. V dropped 6 bases and J dropped 4; count of bases not matched to a gene: 4. From germline, CDR1 is SNHLY and CDR2 FYNNEI. The CDR3 loop spans 13 amino acids. This chain's CDR3 is CASRFDRADTQYF. CDR3 nucleotides: TGTGCCAGCAGATTCGACAGGGCAGATACGCAGTATTTT.

The chain links TRBV7-2 to TRBJ1-6; D might be TRBD1 (6 bases). The CDR3 has 15 amino acids. CDR1 and CDR2 from the germline V gene are SGHTA and FQGNSA. V was clipped by 5 bases and J by 7 bases, with 15 bases between them. The CDR3 nucleotides are TGTGCCAGCAGCCAGACCCGGGACACCAATTCACCCCTCCACTTT. Translated: CASSQTRDTNSPLHF. The variable domain in full, completed from reference TRBV7-2 and TRBJ1-6, reads GAGVSQSPSNKVTEKGKDVELRCDPISGHTALYWYRQSLGQGLEFLIYFQGNSAPDKSGLPSDRFSAERTGGSVSTLTIQRTQQEDSAVYLCASSQTRDTNSPLHFGNGTRLTVT.

V and J are TRBV2 and TRBJ1-4, with a possible D match to TRBD1 (5 bases). The CDR3 runs 13 residues. Between the trimmed V and J ends, which lost 9 bases and 8 bases, there was a span of 16 bases. CDR1 is SNHLY, CDR2 FYNNEI, per germline. CDR3 in amino acids: CAREGTGGEKLFF. The CDR3 region has the DNA TGTGCCAGAGAAGGAACAGGAGGGGAAAAACTGTTTTTT.

The chain joins TRBV29-1 to TRBJ1-2; no clear D gene. This CDR3 is 11 amino acids long. The germline gives CDR1 SQVTM, CDR2 ANQGSEA. V was shortened by 8 bases and J by 11 bases, with 18 bases between the two germline ends. For the CDR3, the DNA is TGCAGCTCCCGTGCCGACCGAGGGTACACCTTC. Translated, it gives CSSRADRGYTF.

This clone was counted between two and nine times. The chain carries TRBV28 and TRBJ1-5, with 7 positions matching TRBD1. This CDR3 region has 14 residues. Looked up from germline, CDR1 is MDHEN and CDR2 is SYDVKM. V lost 6 bases, J lost 6 bases, and 8 bases stayed unmatched. The CDR3 sequence: CASSLDRERQPQHF. Here the CDR3 DNA reads TGTGCCAGCAGCCTAGACAGGGAACGTCAGCCCCAGCATTTT.

The V call is TRBV7-2, the J call TRBJ2-5; 7 positions agree with TRBD2. Germline V gives CDR1 SGHTA, CDR2 FQGNSA. The V gene end was trimmed by 1 base and the J gene end by 5 bases; junction bases not matched to a gene: 13. The CDR3 sequence is 17 residues long. The CDR3 DNA is TGTGCCAGCAGCTTAGGGGGTGCGGGACTACAAGCGGAGACCCAGTACTTC. Translating gives CASSLGGAGLQAETQYF.

The sample holds one count of this clone. The rearrangement links TRBV28 to TRBJ2-1; 7 bases agree with TRBD2. V lost 6 bases, J lost 0 bases, and 8 bases stayed unmatched. Germline CDR1 reads MDHEN; CDR2 reads SYDVKM. The CDR3 extends over 16 amino acids. The CDR3 bases are TGTGCCAGCAGACCTGAGCGGGGTGGCTCCTACAATGAGCAGTTCTTC. Amino acid sequence: CASRPERGGSYNEQFF.

CDR3 sequence reads: CASSQEPAGGYNEQFF. CDR3 DNA: TGTGCCAGCAGCCAAGAGCCAGCGGGGGGGTACAATGAGCAGTTCTTC. This rearrangement joins TRBV4-2 to TRBJ2-1, with 10 bases identical to TRBD2. From germline, CDR1 is LGHNA and CDR2 YNFKEQ. Losses at the gene ends were 0 bases for V and 4 bases for J; bases not matched to a gene: 3. The CDR3 consists of 16 residues.

The table lists this clone with a few counts. The chain uses TRBV28 and TRBJ1-4; a possible D gene is TRBD1 (5 bases). Trimming removed 8 bases at V and 4 bases at J, with 17 bases between. Germline lookup yields CDR1 MDHEN and CDR2 SYDVKM. The CDR3 runs 15 residues. In nucleotides, the CDR3 is TGTGCCAGCCTTACTCGGGGGTTGGGTAATGAAAAACTGTTTTTT. Translated, it gives CASLTRGLGNEKLFF.

The chain's CDR3 is CASSALQPPRETQYF. In DNA form, the CDR3 reads TGTGCCAGCAGCGCCCTCCAACCTCCCAGGGAGACCCAGTACTTC. The rearrangement joins TRBV3-1 (or the pseudogene TRBV3-2) to TRBJ2-5; D call uncertain. This CDR3 has 15 residues. Germline CDR1 reads LGHDT; CDR2 reads YNNKEL (reference sequence). With 5 bases removed from V and 5 bases from J, the gap between germline ends came to 18 bases.

This clone was recorded only once. The gene calls are TRBV14 and TRBJ1-5, with 7 nucleotides matching TRBD1. V trimming: 0 bases; J trimming: 6 bases; junction bases outside the gene matches: 11. This CDR3 spans 17 amino acids. Per germline, CDR1 SGHDN and CDR2 FVKESK. The DNA of the CDR3 is TGTGCCAGCAGCCAAGATAGGGACAGCGACATCACTCAGCCCCAGCATTTT. It yields the protein CASSQDRDSDITQPQHF.

The chain recombines TRBV2 with TRBJ1-2; D unresolved. The CDR3 has 10 amino acids. CDR1 and CDR2 from the germline V gene are SNHLY and FYNNEI. V was cut by 5 bases and J by 13 bases, with 11 bases left in between. CDR3 loop: CASSWEGVTF. The CDR3 nucleotides read TGTGCCAGCAGTTGGGAGGGAGTCACCTTC.

The chain carries TRBV5-1 and TRBJ1-1; D may be TRBD1 (5 bases). V was clipped by 4 bases and J by 0 bases, with 10 bases between them. The CDR3 is 14 residues long. The germline V gene has CDR1 SGHRS and CDR2 YFSETQ. The CDR3 here is CASSAGPLNTEAFF. CDR3 DNA: TGCGCCAGCAGCGCGGGGCCTTTGAACACTGAAGCTTTCTTT.

The J gene is TRBJ1-2, the V gene TRBV5-6, with D perhaps matching TRBD1 (6 bases). This CDR3 has 15 residues. CDR1 is SGHDT, CDR2 YYEEEE, per germline. V dropped 4 bases and J dropped 8 bases, with 21 bases sitting between them. Written as DNA, the CDR3 is TGTGCCAGCAGCCCCCGGGACACCCTTCCCGTCGGCTACACCTTC. Protein sequence: CASSPRDTLPVGYTF.

This clone was seen a few times. The rearrangement links TRBV7-2 to TRBJ2-1; 9 positions match TRBD1. This CDR3 comprises 15 residues. Germline V gene sequence: CDR1 SGHTA, CDR2 FQGNSA. Germline trimming cut 4 bases from V and 4 bases from J; bases unmatched to any gene: 5. In DNA, the CDR3 is TGTGCCAGCAGCTCACGACAGGGGGGGTACAATGAGCAGTTCTTC. It specifies CASSSRQGGYNEQFF.

This clone was counted once. The chain employs TRBV4-1 and TRBJ2-2; D is possibly TRBD1 (6 bases). V lost 4 bases and J lost 5, with 8 bases in between. The germline gives CDR1 MGHRA, CDR2 YSYEKL. There are 13 residues in the CDR3. The CDR3 protein is CASSRTETGELFF. CDR3 nucleotides: TGCGCCAGCAGCCGGACAGAGACCGGGGAGCTGTTTTTT.

The chain employs TRBV11-2 and TRBJ1-3; D might be TRBD1 (6 bases). This CDR3 contains 16 residues. The V gene lost 4 bases and the J gene lost 5 bases, with 18 bases spanning the gap. In germline, CDR1 is SGHAT, CDR2 FQNNGV. CDR3 loop: CASSSTRGGQRNTIYF. In DNA, the CDR3 is TGTGCCAGCAGCTCTACCCGCGGGGGGCAGAGAAACACCATATATTTT.

The rearrangement uses TRBV28 and TRBJ1-2, with D uncertain. Germline values: CDR1 MDHEN, CDR2 SYDVKM. V was pared by 3 bases and J by 8 bases, with 10 bases between. This CDR3 has 12 amino acids. For the CDR3, the DNA is TGTGCCAGCAGTTTGTTGCCGCGGGGCTACACCTTC. Translating it yields CASSLLPRGYTF.

V usage is TRBV11-2 and J usage is TRBJ2-2; D remains unclear. CDR3 length equals 14 residues. V dropped 5 bases and J dropped 2 bases, with 9 bases sitting between them. The V gene's germline CDR1 is SGHAT and CDR2 FQNNGV. CDR3 in amino acids: CASSPQPNTGELFF. The CDR3 DNA reads as TGTGCCAGCAGCCCACAGCCCAACACCGGGGAGCTGTTTTTT.